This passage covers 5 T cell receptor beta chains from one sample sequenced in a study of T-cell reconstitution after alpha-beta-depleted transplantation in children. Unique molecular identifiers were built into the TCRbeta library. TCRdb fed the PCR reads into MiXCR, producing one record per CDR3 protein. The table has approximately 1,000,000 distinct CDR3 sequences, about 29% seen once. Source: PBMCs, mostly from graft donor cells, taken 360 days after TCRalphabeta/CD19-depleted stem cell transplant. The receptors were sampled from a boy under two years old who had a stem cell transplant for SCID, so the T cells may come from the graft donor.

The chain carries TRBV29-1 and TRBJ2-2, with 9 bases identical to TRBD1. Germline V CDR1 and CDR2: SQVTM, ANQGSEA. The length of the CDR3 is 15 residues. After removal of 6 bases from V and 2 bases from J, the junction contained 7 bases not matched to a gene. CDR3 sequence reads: CSVPGTGINTGELFF. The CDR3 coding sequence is TGCAGCGTCCCTGGGACAGGGATTAACACCGGGGAGCTGTTTTTT.

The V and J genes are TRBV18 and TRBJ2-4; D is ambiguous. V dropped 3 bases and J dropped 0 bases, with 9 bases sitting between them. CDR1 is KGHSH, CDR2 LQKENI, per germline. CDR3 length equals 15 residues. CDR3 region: CASSPLEPAKNIQYF. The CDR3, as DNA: TGTGCCAGCTCACCGTTGGAACCAGCCAAAAACATTCAGTACTTC. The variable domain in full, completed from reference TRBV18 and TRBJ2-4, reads NAGVMQNPRHLVRRRGQEARLRCSPMKGHSHVYWYRQLPEEGLKFMVYLQKENIIDESGMPKERFSAEFPKEGPSILRIQQVVRGDSAAYFCASSPLEPAKNIQYFGAGTRLSVL.

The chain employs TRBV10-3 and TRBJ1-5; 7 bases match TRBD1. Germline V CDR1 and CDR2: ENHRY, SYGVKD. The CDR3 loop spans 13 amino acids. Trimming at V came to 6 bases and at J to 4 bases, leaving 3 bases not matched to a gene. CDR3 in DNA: TGTGCCATCAGCACAGGGGTGAATCAGCCCCAGCATTTT. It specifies CAISTGVNQPQHF.

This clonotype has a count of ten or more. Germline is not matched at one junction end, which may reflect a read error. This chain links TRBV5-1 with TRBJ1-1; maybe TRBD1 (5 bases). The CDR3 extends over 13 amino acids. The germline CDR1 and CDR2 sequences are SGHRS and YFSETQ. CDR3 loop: CASSYDRNTEAFF. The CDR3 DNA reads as TGTGCCAGCAGCTACGACAGGAACACTGAAGCTTTCTTT.

CDR3 region: CASSQATGFAYEQYF. The CDR3 nucleotides read TGCGCCAGCAGCCAAGCTACGGGGTTTGCTTACGAGCAGTACTTC. V is TRBV4-3 and J is TRBJ2-7, with a possible D match to TRBD2 (5 bases). CDR1 is LGHNA and CDR2 is YSLEER in the germline V gene. The CDR3 is made up of 15 amino acids. V lost 1 base, J lost 4 bases, and 14 bases lay in between.